The text below deals with one T cell receptor (beta chain). Its specific antigen is unknown. No base quality values were provided; no much bigger clone lies one nucleotide off. The data belong to a study of blood T cell repertoires in COVID-19 (dated by TCRdb to 2018 to 2020). For the study in its entirety: Samples covering the acute and convalescent phases of COVID-19 were provided by collaborators in the United States, Italy and Spain. The prospective study material was composed of cDNA or gDNA derived from T cells, B-cell-depleted T cells, or PBMCs. Deeply sampled blood TCRbeta repertoires from subjects exposed to, actively infected with, or recovered from COVID-19 were included in the dataset. A freely available public database, intended as a resource for researchers studying the immune response to SARS-CoV-2, is where the repertoires were released. Samples were obtained from the ongoing ImmuneRACE study (first 160 participants) and from over 1,000 subjects provided by 6 global collaborators. Nearly every sample came with metadata listing a de-identified subject ID, COVID-19 status, age in years and sex. Where available, HLA class I and class II types were taken from metadata supplied by the sample provider and were not determined by assay-based typing.

The paper's findings and limits, for the study overall: The amount of clinical and demographic metadata varied by source and participant and was provided uncurated.

CDR1 and CDR2 were assigned from the germline V gene as SGHRS and YFSETQ. The junction carries 11 bases between V and J, which are trimmed by 0 bases and 1 base respectively. There are 16 amino acids in the CDR3, from cysteine to phenylalanine inclusive. Of the read, only the CDR3 DNA is kept; its 48 bases are in frame from base 1. TCRbeta CDR3 regions were amplified from genomic DNA using the immunoSEQ Assay, a bias-controlled multiplex PCR. On the authors' methods: Within the assay, amplification of reference gene primers was used to estimate how many nucleated cells each sample contained. Sequence reads were collapsed and filtered to measure the absolute abundance of every unique TCRbeta CDR3 rearrangement. For each sample, productive Simpson clonality was calculated as the square root of Simpson's diversity index across productive rearrangements. The clones in this table, taken by TCRdb from immuneACCESS, are in-frame only. Not every clone is retained; where verified, under half of the shortfall comes from an unresolved V gene, and the cause of the rest is unknown. Clone size and the V and J calls come from that table; the DNA yielded D and trimming. In all, the sample holds about 68,000 clones, and about three quarters of those were seen once. The ten top clones hold about 24% of the sample.

Collaborating institutions collected whole blood in K2EDTA tubes following their own protocols. For TCRbeta analysis, collaborators shipped samples as frozen whole blood, isolated PBMCs, or DNA extracted from either of those sample types. Recombination connected TRBV5-1 to TRBJ1-3, and TRBD1 may be the D gene, going by 5 matching bases. This sequence originates from a human donor in a cohort sampled during active COVID-19. Material for sequencing was peripheral blood. The DNA sequence follows: TGCGCCAGCAGCTTGGCGGCAGGGCTTTCTGGAAACACCATATATTTT. Translation gives CASSLAAGLSGNTIYF.